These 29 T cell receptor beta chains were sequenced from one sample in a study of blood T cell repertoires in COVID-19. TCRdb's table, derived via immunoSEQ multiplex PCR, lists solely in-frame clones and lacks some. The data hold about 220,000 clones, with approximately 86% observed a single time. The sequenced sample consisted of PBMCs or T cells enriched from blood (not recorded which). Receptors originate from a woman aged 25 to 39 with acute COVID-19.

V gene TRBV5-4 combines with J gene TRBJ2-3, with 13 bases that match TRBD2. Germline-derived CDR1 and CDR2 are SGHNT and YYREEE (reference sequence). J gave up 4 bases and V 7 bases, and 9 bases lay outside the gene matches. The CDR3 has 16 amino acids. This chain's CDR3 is CASSLRTSGGPDTQYF. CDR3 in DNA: TGTGCCAGCTCTCTCCGGACTAGCGGGGGTCCAGATACGCAGTATTTT.

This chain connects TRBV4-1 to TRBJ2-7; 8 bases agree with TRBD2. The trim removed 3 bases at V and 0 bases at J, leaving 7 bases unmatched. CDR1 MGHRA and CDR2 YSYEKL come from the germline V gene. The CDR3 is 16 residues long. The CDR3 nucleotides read TGCGCCAGCAGCCAGTGGGCGGGGGGTAGCTCCTACGAGCAGTACTTC. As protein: CASSQWAGGSSYEQYF.

CDR3 nucleotide sequence: TGTGCCAGCAGCTTAGCACCAGGGGGCGCAGGCACTGAAGCTTTCTTT. This codes for CASSLAPGGAGTEAFF. The chain is built from TRBV7-2 and TRBJ1-1; 8 bases are shared with TRBD1. The CDR3 loop spans 16 amino acids. The V gene end was trimmed by 0 bases and the J gene end by 4 bases; junction bases not matched to a gene: 7. CDR1 and CDR2 (germline): SGHTA, FQGNSA.

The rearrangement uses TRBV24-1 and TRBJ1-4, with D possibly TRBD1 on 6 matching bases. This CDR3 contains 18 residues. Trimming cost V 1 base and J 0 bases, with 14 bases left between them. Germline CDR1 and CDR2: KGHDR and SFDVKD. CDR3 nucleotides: TGTGCCACCAGTGATTTAACCCCAAACAGGGCAACTAATGAAAAACTGTTTTTT. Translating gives CATSDLTPNRATNEKLFF.

Here the CDR3 reads CASTQGTQETQYF. Here the CDR3 DNA reads TGTGCCTCTACGCAGGGAACCCAAGAGACCCAGTACTTC. The V call is TRBV6-5, the J call TRBJ2-5, with D possibly TRBD1 on 5 matching bases. The CDR3 spans 13 residues. The V gene's germline CDR1 is MNHEY and CDR2 SVGAGI. V gave up 11 bases and J gave up 1 base, with 14 bases separating them.

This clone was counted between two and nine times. The DNA for the CDR3 is TGTGCCAGCAGCTTCACCAGGGATGAAGAGACCCAGTACTTC. Protein sequence: CASSFTRDEETQYF. The genes are TRBV7-2 and TRBJ2-5; possible D gene TRBD1, 5 bases. CDR3 length: 14 amino acids. V was trimmed by 3 bases and J by 3 bases, leaving 11 bases between them. CDR1 is SGHTA and CDR2 is FQGNSA in the germline V gene.

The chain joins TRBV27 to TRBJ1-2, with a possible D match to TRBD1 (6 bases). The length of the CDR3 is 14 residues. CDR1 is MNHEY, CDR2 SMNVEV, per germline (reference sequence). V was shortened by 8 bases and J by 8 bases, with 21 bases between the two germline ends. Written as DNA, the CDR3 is TGTGCCAGCCGGGCGGGGGGGGGCATAGGGGGCTACACCTTC. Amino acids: CASRAGGGIGGYTF.

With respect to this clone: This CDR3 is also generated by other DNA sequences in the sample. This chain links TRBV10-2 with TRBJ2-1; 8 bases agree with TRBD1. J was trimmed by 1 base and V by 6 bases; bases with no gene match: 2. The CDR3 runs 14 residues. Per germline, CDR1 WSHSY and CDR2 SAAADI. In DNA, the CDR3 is TGCGCCAGCAGCACAGGGGGGTCCTACAATGAGCAGTTCTTC. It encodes CASSTGGSYNEQFF.

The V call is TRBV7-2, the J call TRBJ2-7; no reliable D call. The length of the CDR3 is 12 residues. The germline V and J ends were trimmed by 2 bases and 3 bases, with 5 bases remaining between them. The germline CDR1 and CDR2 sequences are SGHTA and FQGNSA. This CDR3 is CASSLQLYEQYF. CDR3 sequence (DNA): TGTGCCAGCAGCTTACAACTCTACGAGCAGTACTTC.

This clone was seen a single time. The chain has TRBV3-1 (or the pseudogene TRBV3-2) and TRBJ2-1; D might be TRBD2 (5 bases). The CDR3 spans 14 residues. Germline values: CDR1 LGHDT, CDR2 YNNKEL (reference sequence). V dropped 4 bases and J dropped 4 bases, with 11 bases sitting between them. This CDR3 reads CASSRMDSYNEQFF. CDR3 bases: TGTGCCAGCAGCCGAATGGACTCGTACAATGAGCAGTTCTTC.

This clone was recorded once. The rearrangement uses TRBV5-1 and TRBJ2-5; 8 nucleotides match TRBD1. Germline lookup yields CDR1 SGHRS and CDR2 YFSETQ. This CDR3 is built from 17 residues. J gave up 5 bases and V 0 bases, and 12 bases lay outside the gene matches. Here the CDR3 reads CASSLGTGNLPWETQYF. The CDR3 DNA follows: TGCGCCAGCAGCTTGGGGACAGGGAACCTTCCATGGGAGACCCAGTACTTC.

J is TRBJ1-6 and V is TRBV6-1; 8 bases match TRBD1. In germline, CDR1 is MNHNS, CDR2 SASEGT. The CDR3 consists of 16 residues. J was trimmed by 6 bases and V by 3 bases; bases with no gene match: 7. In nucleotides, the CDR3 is TGTGCCAGCAGTGACCGACAGGGGCTCCTTAATTCACCCCTCCACTTT. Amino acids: CASSDRQGLLNSPLHF.

The CDR3 is CASLEGSRAVMHF. The CDR3 DNA reads as TGTGCCAGCCTCGAAGGTTCCCGCGCGGTGATGCATTTT. The rearrangement links TRBV21-1 to TRBJ1-5. TRBV21-1 is marked as a pseudogene. The CDR3 is made up of 13 amino acids.

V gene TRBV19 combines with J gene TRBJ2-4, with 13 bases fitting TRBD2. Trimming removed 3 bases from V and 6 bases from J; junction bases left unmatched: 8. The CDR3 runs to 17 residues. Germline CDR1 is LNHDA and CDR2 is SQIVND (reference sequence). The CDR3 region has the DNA TGTGCCAGTAGTATTGTACTAGCGGGGGGGCGTAGAAACATTCAGTACTTC. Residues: CASSIVLAGGRRNIQYF.

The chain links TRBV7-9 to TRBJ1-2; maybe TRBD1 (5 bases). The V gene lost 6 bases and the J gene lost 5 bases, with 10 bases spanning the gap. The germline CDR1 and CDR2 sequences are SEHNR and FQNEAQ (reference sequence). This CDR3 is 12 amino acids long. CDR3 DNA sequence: TGTGCCAGCAGTCCAGGGTTTTATGGCTACACCTTC. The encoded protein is CASSPGFYGYTF.

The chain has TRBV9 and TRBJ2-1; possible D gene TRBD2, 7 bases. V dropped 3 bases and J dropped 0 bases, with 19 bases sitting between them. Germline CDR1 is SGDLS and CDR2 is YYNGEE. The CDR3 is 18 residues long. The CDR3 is CASSAPHGGQSSYNEQFF. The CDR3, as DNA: TGTGCCAGCAGCGCGCCCCACGGGGGGCAAAGCTCCTACAATGAGCAGTTCTTC.

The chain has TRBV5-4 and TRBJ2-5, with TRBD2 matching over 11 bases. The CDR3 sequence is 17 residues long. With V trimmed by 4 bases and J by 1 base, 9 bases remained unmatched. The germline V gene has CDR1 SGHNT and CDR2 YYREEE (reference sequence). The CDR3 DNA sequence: TGTGCCAGCAGCAGCAGGACTAGCGGGTCCTTCCAAGAGACCCAGTACTTC. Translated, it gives CASSSRTSGSFQETQYF.

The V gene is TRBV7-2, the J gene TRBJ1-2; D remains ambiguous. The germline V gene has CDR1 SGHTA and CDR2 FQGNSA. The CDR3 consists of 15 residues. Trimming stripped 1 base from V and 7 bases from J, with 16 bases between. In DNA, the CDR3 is TGTGCCAGCAGCTTAGGGTCCGGGGAGGGAATTGGCTACACCTTC. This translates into CASSLGSGEGIGYTF.

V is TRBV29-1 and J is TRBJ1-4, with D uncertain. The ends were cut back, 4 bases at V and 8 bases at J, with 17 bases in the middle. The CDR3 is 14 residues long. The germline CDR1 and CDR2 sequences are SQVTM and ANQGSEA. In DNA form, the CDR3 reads TGCAGCGTTGGTTTGGGAGCCGCAGGAGAAAAACTGTTTTTT. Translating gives CSVGLGAAGEKLFF.

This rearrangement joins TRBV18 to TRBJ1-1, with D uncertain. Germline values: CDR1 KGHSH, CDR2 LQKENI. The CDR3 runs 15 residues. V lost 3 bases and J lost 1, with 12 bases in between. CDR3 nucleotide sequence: TGTGCCAGCTCACCGTTTGACATACGGAACACTGAAGCTTTCTTT. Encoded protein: CASSPFDIRNTEAFF.

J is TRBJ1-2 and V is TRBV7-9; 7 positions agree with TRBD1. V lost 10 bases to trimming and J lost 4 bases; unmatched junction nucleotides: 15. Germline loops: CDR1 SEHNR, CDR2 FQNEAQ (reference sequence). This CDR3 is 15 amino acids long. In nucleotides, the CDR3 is TGTGCCACCGTCTATTACAACAGGGGAAGCTATGGCTACACCTTC. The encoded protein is CATVYYNRGSYGYTF.

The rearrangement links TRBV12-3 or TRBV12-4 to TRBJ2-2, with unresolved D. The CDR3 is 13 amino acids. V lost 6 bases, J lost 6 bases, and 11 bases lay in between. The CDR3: CASSPNLAGELFF. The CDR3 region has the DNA TGTGCCAGCAGCCCCAACCTAGCCGGGGAGCTGTTTTTT.

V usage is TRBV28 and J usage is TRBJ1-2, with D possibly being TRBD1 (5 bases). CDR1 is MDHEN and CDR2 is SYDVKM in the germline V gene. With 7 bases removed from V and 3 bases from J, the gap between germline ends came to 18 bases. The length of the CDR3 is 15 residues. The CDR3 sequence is CASTLPPTGDYGYTF. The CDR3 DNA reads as TGTGCCAGCACCCTACCCCCCACGGGGGACTATGGCTACACCTTC.

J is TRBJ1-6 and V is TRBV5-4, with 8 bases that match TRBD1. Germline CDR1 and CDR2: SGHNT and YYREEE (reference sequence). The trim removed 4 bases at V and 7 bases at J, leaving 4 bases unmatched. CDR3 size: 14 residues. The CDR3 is CASSHYRGNSPLHF. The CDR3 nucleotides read TGTGCCAGCAGCCACTACAGGGGGAATTCACCCCTCCACTTT.

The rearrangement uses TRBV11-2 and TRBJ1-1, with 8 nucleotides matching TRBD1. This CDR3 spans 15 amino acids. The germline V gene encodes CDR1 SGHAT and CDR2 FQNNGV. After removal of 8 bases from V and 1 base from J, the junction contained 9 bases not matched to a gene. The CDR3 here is CASFRTGRANTEAFF. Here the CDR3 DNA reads TGTGCCAGCTTCAGGACAGGGAGGGCGAACACTGAAGCTTTCTTT.

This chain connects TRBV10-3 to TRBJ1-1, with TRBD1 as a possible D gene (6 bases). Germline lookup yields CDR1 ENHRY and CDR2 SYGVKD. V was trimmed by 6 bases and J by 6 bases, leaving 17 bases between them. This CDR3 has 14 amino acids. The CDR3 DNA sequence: TGTGCCATCAGCTTGCGGACAGATGGGGCTGAAGCTTTCTTT. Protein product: CAISLRTDGAEAFF.

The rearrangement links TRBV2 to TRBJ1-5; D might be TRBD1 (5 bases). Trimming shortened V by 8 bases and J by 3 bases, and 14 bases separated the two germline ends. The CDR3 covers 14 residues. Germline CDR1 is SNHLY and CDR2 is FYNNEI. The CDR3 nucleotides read TGTGCCAGCGGATTGGCGGGGGACAATCAGCCCCAGCATTTT. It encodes CASGLAGDNQPQHF.

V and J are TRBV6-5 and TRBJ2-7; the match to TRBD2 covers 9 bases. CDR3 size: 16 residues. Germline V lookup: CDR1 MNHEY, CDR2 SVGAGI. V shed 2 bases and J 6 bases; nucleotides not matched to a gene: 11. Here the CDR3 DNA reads TGTGCCAGCAGTTACCTTAGCGGGGGCCCCTCGAGCGAGCAGTACTTC. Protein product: CASSYLSGGPSSEQYF.

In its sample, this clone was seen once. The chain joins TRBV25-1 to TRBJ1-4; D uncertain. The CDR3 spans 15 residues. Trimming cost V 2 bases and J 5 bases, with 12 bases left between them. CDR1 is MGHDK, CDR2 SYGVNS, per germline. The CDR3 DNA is TGTGCCAGCAGTGAACGTACGGGGAGGAATGAAAAACTGTTTTTT. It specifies CASSERTGRNEKLFF.